Listed below are T cell receptor beta chains from one sample, sequenced in a study of Graves' ophthalmopathy and Graves' hyperthyroidism. MiXCR, applied by TCRdb to the multiplex PCR reads, yields one record per CDR3 protein. There are around 660,000 distinct CDR3 sequences in the sample; roughly 41% occur only once, and 2.5% to 3.5% lies in the top ten. Sequenced: peripheral blood. These receptors came from an adult man with Graves' ophthalmopathy. CDR3s include the opening cysteine and the closing phenylalanine or tryptophan. A D gene is named only where the DNA matches it firmly. Expanded clones get a size class; other rows say once, few or many, or leave the size out.

>-|many|TRBV2|TRBJ1-1
CASTTGSTEAFF
TGTGCCAGCACTACCGGAAGCACTGAAGCTTTCTTT
>TRBD1|-|TRBV10-3|TRBJ1-2
CAISASGTGVSNYGYTF
TGTGCCATCAGTGCCTCCGGGACAGGGGTTTCTAACTATGGCTACACCTTC
>-|many|TRBV6-6|TRBJ2-7
CASNQHYEQYF
TGTGCCAGCAACCAACACTACGAGCAGTACTTC
>TRBD1|many|TRBV10-3|TRBJ1-6
CATRDSQEGRNSPLHF
TGTGCCACCCGGGACAGCCAAGAGGGCCGAAATTCACCCCTCCACTTT
>TRBD1|many|TRBV5-8|TRBJ1-4
CASSAGRDRIKF
TGTGCCAGCAGCGCCGGCCGGGACAGGATAAAATTT
>TRBD2|-|TRBV29-1|TRBJ2-5
CSVGLAGGPQTQYF
TGCAGCGTTGGACTAGCGGGAGGGCCCCAGACCCAGTACTTC
>-|few|TRBV5-8|TRBJ1-1
CASSLEGGIEAFF
TGTGCCAGCAGCTTGGAAGGGGGGATTGAAGCTTTCTTT
>-|many|TRBV12-3/TRBV12-4|TRBJ2-7
CASTQSAVSYEQYF
TGTGCCAGCACCCAAAGTGCAGTCTCCTACGAGCAGTACTTC
>TRBD2|many|TRBV7-2|TRBJ2-5
CASSPGTSQTQYF
TGTGCCAGCAGCCCGGGGACTAGCCAGACCCAGTACTTC
>TRBD1|many|TRBV5-5|TRBJ1-5
CASSFFRDRGSQPQHF
TGTGCCAGCAGCTTTTTCAGAGACAGGGGATCTCAGCCCCAGCATTTT
>-|many|TRBV5-1|TRBJ1-4
CASSLLGGEKLFF
TGCGCCAGCAGCTTGTTGGGCGGTGAAAAACTGTTTTTT
>-|many|TRBV5-8|TRBJ1-2
CASSLGASGYTF
TGTGCCAGCAGCTTGGGTGCTAGTGGCTACACCTTC
>TRBD2|few|TRBV20-1|TRBJ2-7
CSARAGAGVFEQYF
TGCAGTGCTAGAGCAGGAGCGGGAGTATTCGAGCAGTACTTC
>-|many|TRBV5-6|TRBJ1-6
CASRGQLNNSPLHF
TGTGCCAGCAGAGGACAGCTAAATAATTCACCCCTCCACTTT
>TRBD2|-|TRBV25-1|TRBJ2-5
CASSDLGLAGRETQYF
TGTGCCAGCAGTGATTTGGGACTAGCGGGAAGGGAGACCCAGTACTTC
>-|many|TRBV10-3|TRBJ2-7
CAISEYIGDEQYF
TGTGCCATCAGTGAGTATATCGGGGACGAGCAGTACTTC
>-|-|TRBV19|TRBJ1-5
CASSTYNEPQHF
TGTGCCAGTAGTACTTACAATGAGCCCCAGCATTTT
>-|many|TRBV7-2|TRBJ2-7
CASSSIGLYEQYF
TGTGCCAGCAGCTCCATTGGACTTTACGAGCAGTACTTC
>-|many|TRBV10-3|TRBJ1-2
CAISESSGGPFYGYTF
TGTGCCATCAGTGAGTCGTCGGGAGGACCCTTCTATGGCTACACCTTC
>-|-|TRBV2|TRBJ2-5
CASTGRRVETQYF
TGTGCCAGCACGGGGCGGAGGGTTGAGACCCAGTACTTC
>TRBD1|many|TRBV12-3/TRBV12-4|TRBJ1-3
CASSNDRDENTIYF
TGTGCCAGCAGCAACGACAGGGATGAAAACACCATATATTTT
>TRBD1|-|TRBV10-2|TRBJ1-1
CAVGQGDTEAFF
TGCGCCGTTGGACAGGGGGACACTGAAGCTTTCTTT
>-|few|TRBV19|TRBJ1-4
CASSIDRRSNEKLFF
TGTGCCAGTAGTATAGATCGGAGGAGTAATGAAAAACTGTTTTTT
>TRBD1|-|TRBV6-5|TRBJ2-7
CATHVGQGPYEQYF
TGTGCCACCCACGTAGGACAGGGCCCCTACGAGCAGTACTTC
>-|-|TRBV12-3/TRBV12-4|TRBJ1-6
CATRGAQGSPLHF
TGTGCCACAAGGGGGGCGCAGGGCTCACCCCTCCACTTT
>TRBD1|-|TRBV12-3/TRBV12-4|TRBJ2-5
CASKMTGTGGKTQYF
TGTGCCAGCAAGATGACCGGGACAGGGGGAAAGACCCAGTACTTC
>-|many|TRBV19|TRBJ1-6
CASSLRGENSPLHF
TGTGCCAGTAGTCTCCGGGGTGAGAATTCACCCCTCCACTTT
>TRBD1|many|TRBV7-9|TRBJ1-1
CASSSQGAGTEAFF
TGTGCCAGCAGCTCGCAGGGGGCGGGCACTGAAGCTTTCTTT
>-|few|TRBV30|TRBJ1-5
CAWRGQLNQPQHF
TGTGCCTGGAGAGGACAGCTCAATCAGCCCCAGCATTTT
>-|many|TRBV6-2/TRBV6-3|TRBJ1-1
CASSYSGEMNTEAFF
TGTGCCAGCAGTTACTCGGGAGAGATGAACACTGAAGCTTTCTTT
>TRBD1|-|TRBV11-1|TRBJ2-7
CASSGPGQADEQYF
TGTGCCAGCAGCGGGCCGGGACAGGCGGACGAGCAGTACTTC
>-|few|TRBV10-3|TRBJ2-3
CAISESSGTDTQYF
TGTGCCATCAGTGAGTCGAGCGGCACAGATACGCAGTATTTT
>TRBD1|many|TRBV19|TRBJ1-2
CASSDRGQGYTF
TGTGCCAGTAGCGACAGGGGACAGGGCTACACCTTC
>-|-|TRBV4-3|TRBJ1-3
CASSRGAGGYSGNTIYF
TGCGCCAGCAGCCGAGGCGCTGGGGGGTACTCTGGAAACACCATATATTTT
>-|many|TRBV25-1|TRBJ2-2
CASSDPGLTGELFF
TGTGCCAGCAGTGACCCAGGGCTCACCGGGGAGCTGTTTTTT
>TRBD1|-|TRBV2|TRBJ2-5
CASSDAWDRGGETQYF
TGTGCCAGCAGTGACGCTTGGGACAGAGGGGGTGAGACCCAGTACTTC
>-|many|TRBV14|TRBJ2-5
CASSPGTVIPETQYF
TGTGCCAGCAGCCCTGGGACCGTCATACCAGAGACCCAGTACTTC
>TRBD1|-|TRBV12-5|TRBJ2-5
CASGFGETGTETQYF
TGTGCTAGTGGTTTCGGGGAGACAGGGACAGAGACCCAGTACTTC
>TRBD1|many|TRBV5-1|TRBJ1-5
CASSLAGQGGQPQHF
TGCGCCAGCAGCTTGGCCGGACAGGGTGGTCAGCCCCAGCATTTT
>-|-|TRBV6-5|TRBJ1-5
CASSLGPSTQPQHF
TGTGCCAGCAGTCTTGGACCGAGCACTCAGCCCCAGCATTTT
>-|-|TRBV6-5|TRBJ1-2
CASSEGPHGYTF
TGTGCCAGCAGTGAAGGCCCCCATGGCTACACCTTC
>-|-|TRBV29-1|TRBJ2-7
CASPPGTVFEQYF
TGTGCCAGCCCACCCGGGACGGTCTTTGAGCAGTACTTC
>-|many|TRBV10-3|TRBJ2-7
CAISDKGSSYEQYF
TGTGCCATCAGTGATAAGGGGAGCTCCTACGAGCAGTACTTC
>TRBD1|many|TRBV7-6|TRBJ2-5
CASSFGPSTGGLTWETQYF
TGTGCCAGCAGCTTCGGGCCCTCGACAGGGGGATTGACGTGGGAGACCCAGTACTTC
>TRBD1|once|TRBV7-2|TRBJ1-2
CASSFGTGGRADYGYTF
TGTGCCAGCAGCTTCGGGACAGGGGGCAGAGCGGACTATGGCTACACCTTC
>-|-|TRBV29-1|TRBJ1-1
CSVEEVEGPEAFF
TGCAGCGTTGAGGAAGTTGAGGGTCCTGAAGCTTTCTTT